This T cell receptor (beta chain) was sequenced for a study of shared clonotypes between healthy human individuals. Study-level results: As a rule, naive subsets had a larger estimated richness than memory subsets. Shared clonotypes across all four donors exceeded non-shared ones in generation probability.

Sorted-subset replicate PCR reactions contained 150 to 200 ng DNA, corresponding to roughly 29,000 T cell genomes. Profiled with immunoSEQ multiplex PCR; TCRdb holds only in-frame clones, not every one. Of about 2.2 million clones listed, approximately 92% are singletons. Naive CD8 populations comprised CD45RO-negative cells positively selected for CCR7, excluding terminally differentiated effector memory CD45RA+ cells. Remarks on this clone: Antigen unknown.

CDR3 size: 15 residues. Trimming removed 7 bases at V and 0 bases at J, with 16 bases between. Germline V gene sequence: CDR1 SNHLY, CDR2 FYNNEI. This sequence originates from a man between 18 and 35 years old in good health. Some clones in this sample may be carry-over from other donors' samples. The sample comprised naive CD8+ T cells from PBMCs. The chain uses TRBV2 and TRBJ2-7; D gene uncertain. The CDR3 DNA sequence: TGTGCCAGCAACCAACCCTCGAATCCCTCCTACGAGCAGTACTTC. The encoded protein is CASNQPSNPSYEQYF.